This T cell receptor beta chain emerged from a study of cytomegalovirus exposure and HLA in healthy donors. The PCR ran on 60 Vbeta and 13 Jbeta primers. Here immunoSEQ multiplex PCR was the method, and the copy in TCRdb shows in-frame clones only, minus some. There are about 300,000 clones in the sample; 86% occur only once, and roughly 4% lies in the top ten. The V gene's germline CDR1 is MNHEY and CDR2 SMNVEV (reference sequence). CDR3 size: 14 residues. The V and J ends lost 7 bases and 2 bases, in that order; junction bases with no gene match: 7. As concerns this clone: The antigen remains unidentified.

Regarding the study as a whole: When a later analysis compared HLA-associated TCR beta chains with equally common others, the HLA-associated chains turned out to be more clonally expanded and to have lower generation probabilities.

This TCR came from a man aged 35-49 years in good health and CMV-seropositive. This chain links TRBV27 with TRBJ2-7, with 8 bases aligning to TRBD1. Sequenced input: PBMCs. CDR3 DNA: TGTGCCAGCACCTCTCTGACAGGGGCCTACGAGCAGTACTTC. This sequence encodes CASTSLTGAYEQYF.